Listed below are T cell receptor beta chains from one sample, sequenced in a study of response to subunit inactivated influenza vaccine. Via MiXCR, TCRdb re-called the RT-PCR reads, giving one row per CDR3 protein. Of 600,000 to 850,000 distinct CDR3 sequences listed, approximately 14% are singletons. This material consisted of PBMCs from blood, taken about 14 days before vaccination. The receptors originated from a man in his fifties or sixties who received an inactivated influenza vaccine. Each CDR3 is given with its conserved first and last residue. A D gene is named only where the DNA matches it firmly. Clone size is given for some rows only: seen once, a few or many times, or a class if the clone is expanded.

D	V	J	size	DNA	CDR3
TRBD1	TRBV6-5	TRBJ2-7	many	TGTGCCAGCAGTTACCGGGACAGGGGCCCCTACGAGCAGTACTTC	CASSYRDRGPYEQYF
NA	TRBV4-3	TRBJ1-4	NA	TGCGCCAGCAGCCAAGATATCGCGGATGAAAAACTGTTTTTT	CASSQDIADEKLFF
NA	TRBV6-2/TRBV6-3	TRBJ1-2	many	TGTGCCAGCAGTTACGGGACGGAAGGCGTGCGCTACACCTTC	CASSYGTEGVRYTF
NA	TRBV12-3/TRBV12-4	TRBJ1-1	many	TGTGCCAGCAGTCTAACAACAGGGTACACTGAAGCTTTCTTT	CASSLTTGYTEAFF
NA	TRBV5-4	TRBJ2-2	few	TGTGCCAGCGCATTGGAGGCCGCCGGGGAGCTGTTTTTT	CASALEAAGELFF
TRBD1	TRBV19	TRBJ2-4	NA	TGTGCCAGTAGTATAGTCCGACAGGGGGCCAAAAACATTCAGTACTTC	CASSIVRQGAKNIQYF
TRBD1	TRBV6-2/TRBV6-3	TRBJ1-5	few	TGTGCCAGCAGCTCAGAGGTGGCAGGGGGATTCAATCAGCCCCAGCATTTT	CASSSEVAGGFNQPQHF
TRBD1	TRBV6-1	TRBJ2-7	few	TGTGCCAGCAGTCAGTACAGGGGGCTTGACGAGCAGTACTTC	CASSQYRGLDEQYF
NA	TRBV20-1	TRBJ2-5	few	TGCAGTGCCAGTGGGGGTTATGTTGAAGAGACCCAGTACTTC	CSASGGYVEETQYF
NA	TRBV5-5	TRBJ1-6	many	TGTGCCAGCAGCTTGGAGGGCTTCCGATCACCCCTCCACTTT	CASSLEGFRSPLHF
NA	TRBV6-1	TRBJ2-5	few	TGTGCCAGCAGAGCATGGGGGCGACAAGAGACCCAGTACTTC	CASRAWGRQETQYF
TRBD2	TRBV5-1	TRBJ2-3	NA	TGCGCCAGCGGACCGGGGGGGCCGTCCGATACGCAGTATTTT	CASGPGGPSDTQYF
NA	TRBV29-1	TRBJ2-7	NA	TGCAGCGTTGGAGGGGCGTGGTACGAGCAGTACTTC	CSVGGAWYEQYF
NA	TRBV6-2/TRBV6-3	TRBJ2-5	NA	TGTGCCAGCAGTTCAGGACAGCGGCGGACCCAGTACTTC	CASSSGQRRTQYF
TRBD2	TRBV5-6	TRBJ2-1	NA	TGTGCCAGCAGCTGGGGACTAGCTGAATACAATGAGCAGTTCTTC	CASSWGLAEYNEQFF
TRBD2	TRBV12-3/TRBV12-4	TRBJ2-3	NA	TGTGCCAGCAAGGGTGGACTAGCGGGGAGCACAGATACGCAGTATTTT	CASKGGLAGSTDTQYF